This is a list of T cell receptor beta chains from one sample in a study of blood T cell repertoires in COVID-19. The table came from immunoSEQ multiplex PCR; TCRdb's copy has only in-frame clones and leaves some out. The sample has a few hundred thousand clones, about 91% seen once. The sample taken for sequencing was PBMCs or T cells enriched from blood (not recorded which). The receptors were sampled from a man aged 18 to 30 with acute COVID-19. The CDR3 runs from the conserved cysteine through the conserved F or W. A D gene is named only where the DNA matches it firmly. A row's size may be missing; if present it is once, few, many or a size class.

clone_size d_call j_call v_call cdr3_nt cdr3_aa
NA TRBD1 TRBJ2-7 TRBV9 TGTGCCAGCAGCGGGGGACAGGGGGTTCCCTACGAGCAGTACTTC CASSGGQGVPYEQYF
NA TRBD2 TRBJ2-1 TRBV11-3 TGTGCCAGCAGCTTACCTAGCGGGGAGGTTTGGTCGGAGCAGTTCTTC CASSLPSGEVWSEQFF
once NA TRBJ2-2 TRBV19 TGTGCCAGTAGTATTGCGGGGACCGGGGAGCTGTTTTTT CASSIAGTGELFF
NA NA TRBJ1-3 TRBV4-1 TGCGCCAGCAGCCAAGTCAACAGCGGAAACACCATATATTTT CASSQVNSGNTIYF
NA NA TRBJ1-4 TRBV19 TGTGCCAGTAGGACCCTTCTAGCAACTAATGAAAAACTGTTTTTT CASRTLLATNEKLFF
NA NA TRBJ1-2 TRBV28 TGTGCCAGCAGTTTTCCCAGGCAAAACTATGGCTACACCTTC CASSFPRQNYGYTF
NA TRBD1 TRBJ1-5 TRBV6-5 TGTGCCAGCAGTTCTAAGGGACAGGGGCGCAATCAGCCCCAGCATTTT CASSSKGQGRNQPQHF
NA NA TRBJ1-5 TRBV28 TGTGCCAGCAGCCGACAGGTGGTTTTTAATCAGCCCCAGCATTTT CASSRQVVFNQPQHF
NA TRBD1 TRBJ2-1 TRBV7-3 TGTGCCAGCAGTCCAGACAGGGGGTTCTACAATGAGCAGTTCTTC CASSPDRGFYNEQFF
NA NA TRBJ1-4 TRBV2 TGTGCCAGCAGCGTAACCAGGGTAAAGGAAAAACTGTTTTTT CASSVTRVKEKLFF
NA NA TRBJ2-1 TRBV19 TGTGCCAGTAGTATTCCCTCCACAGGCAACAATGAGCAGTTCTTC CASSIPSTGNNEQFF
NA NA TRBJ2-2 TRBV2 TGTGCCAGCTCCGACAGGACTAACACCGGGGAGCTGTTTTTT CASSDRTNTGELFF
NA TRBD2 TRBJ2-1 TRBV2 TGTGCCAGCAGTGTTAGGCTAGCGGGTTCGGGTGAGCAGTTCTTC CASSVRLAGSGEQFF
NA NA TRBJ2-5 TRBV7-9 TGTGCCAGCAGCTTAGCCGTTGGGGGAGGGACCCAGTACTTC CASSLAVGGGTQYF
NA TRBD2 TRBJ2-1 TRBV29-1 TGCAGCGTTGATCTAGCGGGAGGTGAGCAGTTCTTC CSVDLAGGEQFF
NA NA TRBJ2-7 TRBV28 TGTGCCAGCAGTTTTCTAGCCTACGAGCAGTACTTC CASSFLAYEQYF
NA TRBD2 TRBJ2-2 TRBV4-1 TGCGCCAGCAGCCCTATCGTCCTAGCGGGAGGTCGGACCGGGGAGCTGTTTTTT CASSPIVLAGGRTGELFF
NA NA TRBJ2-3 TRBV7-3 TGTGCCAGCAGCTTAGGACATATCACAGATACGCAGTATTTT CASSLGHITDTQYF
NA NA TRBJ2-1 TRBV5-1 TGCGCCAGCAGCTTGGAAGGCCTACAGGGAAATGAGCAGTTCTTC CASSLEGLQGNEQFF
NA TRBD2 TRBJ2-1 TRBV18 TGTGCCAGCTCACCACTCACGCTAGCGGGAGGAACTGACTACAATGAGCAGTTCTTC CASSPLTLAGGTDYNEQFF
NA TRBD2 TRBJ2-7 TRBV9 TGTGCCAGCAGCCCAAGACTAGCTCCCCACGAGCAGTACTTC CASSPRLAPHEQYF
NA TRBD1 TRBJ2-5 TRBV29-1 TGCAGCGTTTCCAGGGGGTACCAAGAGACCCAGTACTTC CSVSRGYQETQYF
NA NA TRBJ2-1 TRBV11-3 TGTGCCAGCAGCTCTAGGGAGGCCCCCTACAATGAGCAGTTCTTC CASSSREAPYNEQFF
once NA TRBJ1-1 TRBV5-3 TGTGCCCCCCGCGAAGGAGGGCGGAGGAAGTTGAACACTGAAGCTTTCTTT CAPREGGRRKLNTEAFF
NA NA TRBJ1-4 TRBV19 TGTGCCAGTAGTAGGGGGCAAACTAATGAAAAACTGTTTTTT CASSRGQTNEKLFF
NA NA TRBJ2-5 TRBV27 TGTGCCAGCAGTAACCCACTAAGAGGGGAGACCCAGTACTTC CASSNPLRGETQYF
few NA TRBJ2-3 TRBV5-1 TGCGCCAGCAATCTAGAGGGCCTACTTGTACGTACGCAGTATTTT CASNLEGLLVRTQYF
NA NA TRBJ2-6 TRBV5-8 TGTGCCAGCAGCCAGGGGCGTTACACTGGGGCCAACGTCCTGACTTTC CASSQGRYTGANVLTF
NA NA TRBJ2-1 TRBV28 TGTGCCAGCCAGGAGTCCGCGGTCTTTGGGGGCCCACACACTTCACAGCCCTCCTACAATGAGCAGTTCTTC CASQESAVFGGPHTSQPSYNEQFF